One and the same sample provided the 12 T cell receptor beta chains below, sequenced in a study of CD8+CD57+ T cells in acquired aplastic anemia. For sequencing, patients were chosen who had shown expansion of CD8+CD57+ cells by flow cytometry. Genomic DNA, the template, was used for profiling of the TCR beta VDJ and CDR3. TCRdb fed the reads into MiXCR, producing one record per CDR3 protein. This sample has approximately 170,000 distinct CDR3 sequences, with around half found just once. Sequencing input: sorted CD4+, CD8+, or CD8+CD57+ T cells (not recorded which) from PBMCs. Receptors were obtained from a human donor with aplastic anemia.

This chain joins TRBV9 and TRBJ1-1, with D possibly matching TRBD1 (6 bases). Germline V gives CDR1 SGDLS, CDR2 YYNGEE. Trimming removed 0 bases from V and 0 bases from J, with 18 bases in between. CDR3 size: 18 residues. The CDR3, as DNA: TGTGCCAGCAGCGTAGTTGAGGACAGTAACGCCATGAACACTGAAGCTTTCTTT. Translated, it gives CASSVVEDSNAMNTEAFF.

This clonotype was observed many times. The V gene is TRBV6-1, the J gene TRBJ1-1; 8 nucleotides match TRBD1. There are 14 residues in the CDR3. Germline-derived CDR1 and CDR2 are MNHNS and SASEGT. J gave up 1 base and V 6 bases, and 4 bases lay outside the gene matches. The chain's CDR3 is CASSPTGGNTEAFF. For the CDR3, the DNA is TGTGCCAGCAGCCCAACAGGGGGGAACACTGAAGCTTTCTTT.

The V and J genes are TRBV2 and TRBJ2-7; 10 bases line up with TRBD1. V lost 9 bases to trimming and J lost 6 bases; unmatched junction nucleotides: 2. CDR3 length equals 11 residues. The germline V gene encodes CDR1 SNHLY and CDR2 FYNNEI. The CDR3, as DNA: TGTGCCAGAGGGACAGGGGTCGAGCAGTACGTC. It encodes CARGTGVEQYV.

The chain joins TRBV2 to TRBJ1-2, with 9 bases that match TRBD1. Germline V gene data show CDR1 as SNHLY and CDR2 as FYNNEI. Losses at the gene ends were 6 bases for V and 2 bases for J; bases not matched to a gene: 4. The CDR3 contains 14 residues. CDR3 loop: CASRLQGANYGYTF. The CDR3 region has the DNA TGTGCCAGCAGACTACAGGGGGCGAACTATGGCTACACCTTC.

The CDR3 here is CASSEFSVAGEEQFF. In DNA, the CDR3 is TGTGCCAGCAGTGAATTTTCGGTAGCGGGAGAAGAGCAGTTCTTC. This chain connects TRBV2 to TRBJ2-1; 9 nucleotides align to TRBD2. Germline V gene data show CDR1 as SNHLY and CDR2 as FYNNEI. The CDR3 has 15 residues. V lost 2 bases to trimming and J lost 10 bases; unmatched junction nucleotides: 9.

This clonotype was found many times. The chain carries TRBV29-1 and TRBJ2-1; D is unresolved. The CDR3 is made up of 13 amino acids. The ends were cut back, 2 bases at V and 6 bases at J, with 11 bases in the middle. Germline CDR1 reads SQVTM; CDR2 reads ANQGSEA. The CDR3 sequence is CSVETSSANEQFF. Written as DNA, the CDR3 is TGCAGCGTTGAAACGAGCTCCGCCAATGAGCAGTTCTTC.

This clonotype came up many times. This chain links TRBV6-1 with TRBJ2-3, with TRBD1 matching over 7 bases. Germline CDR1 MNHNS, CDR2 SASEGT. The CDR3 sequence is 15 residues long. The ends lost 2 bases at V and 0 bases at J; junction bases unmatched: 2. CDR3 DNA: TGTGCCAGCAGTGAAAACAGGGGTAGCACAGATACGCAGTATTTT. Translation: CASSENRGSTDTQYF.

A few counts support this clonotype. This sequence joins TRBV24-1 and TRBJ2-7; D call uncertain. The CDR3 sequence is 14 residues long. Germline V gene sequence: CDR1 KGHDR, CDR2 SFDVKD. The V end was cut by 7 bases, the J end by 2 bases, with 14 bases between. The CDR3 loop reads CATRPVLSTYEQYF. The DNA of the CDR3 is TGTGCCACCAGGCCTGTTTTAAGTACCTACGAGCAGTACTTC.

The chain is built from TRBV2 and TRBJ2-1; the match to TRBD1 covers 9 bases. Germline V CDR1 and CDR2: SNHLY, FYNNEI. The CDR3 loop spans 16 amino acids. V dropped 6 bases and J dropped 7; count of bases not matched to a gene: 13. The CDR3 region has the DNA TGTGCCAGCAGGAGGGTCGGACAGGGGAGGAGTAATGAGCAGTTCTTC. Its translation: CASRRVGQGRSNEQFF.

The chain couples TRBV7-9 to TRBJ2-5; no definite D call. Germline CDR1 SEHNR, CDR2 FQNEAQ (reference sequence). V lost 4 bases and J lost 0, with 9 bases in between. CDR3 size: 14 residues. The CDR3 sequence is CASSSPGYQETQYF. Here the CDR3 DNA reads TGTGCCAGCAGCTCGCCCGGCTACCAAGAGACCCAGTACTTC. Based on the CDR3 plus reference TRBV7-9 and TRBJ2-5, the full variable domain is DTGVSQNPRHKITKRGQNVTFRCDPISEHNRLYWYRQTLGQGPEFLTYFQNEAQLEKSRLLSDRFSAERPKGSFSTLEIQRTEQGDSAMYLCASSSPGYQETQYFGPGTRLLVL.

V and J are TRBV14 and TRBJ2-7; D gene unclear. Germline assignment: CDR1 SGHDN and CDR2 FVKESK. The CDR3 is 15 amino acids. V was clipped by 4 bases and J by 5 bases, with 18 bases between them. CDR3 residues: CASSRTLSTIHEQYF. CDR3 nucleotides: TGTGCCAGCAGCCGTACCTTATCGACAATTCACGAGCAGTACTTC.

On this clonotype: Its ends do not fully match the called genes, so a read error is possible. The J gene is TRBJ1-2, the V gene TRBV20-1; D is possibly TRBD1 (5 bases). Germline values: CDR1 DFQATT, CDR2 SNEGSKA (reference sequence). CDR3 size: 16 residues. CDR3 sequence: CSAIAWQRERPGGVSF. CDR3 nucleotides: TGCAGTGCCATAGCCTGGCAGCGAGAAAGGCCCGGAGGGGTTAGCTTC.